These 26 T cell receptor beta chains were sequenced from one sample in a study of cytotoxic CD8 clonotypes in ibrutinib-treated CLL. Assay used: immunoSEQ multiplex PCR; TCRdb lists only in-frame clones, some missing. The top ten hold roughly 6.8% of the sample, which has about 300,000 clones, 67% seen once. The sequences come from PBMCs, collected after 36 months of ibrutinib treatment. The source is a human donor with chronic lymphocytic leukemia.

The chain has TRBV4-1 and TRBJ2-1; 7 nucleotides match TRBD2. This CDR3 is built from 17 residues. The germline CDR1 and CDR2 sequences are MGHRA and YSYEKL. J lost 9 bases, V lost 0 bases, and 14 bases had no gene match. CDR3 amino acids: CASSQDLPGGLRSEQFF. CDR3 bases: TGCGCCAGCAGCCAAGATCTTCCGGGGGGATTGCGGAGTGAGCAGTTCTTC.

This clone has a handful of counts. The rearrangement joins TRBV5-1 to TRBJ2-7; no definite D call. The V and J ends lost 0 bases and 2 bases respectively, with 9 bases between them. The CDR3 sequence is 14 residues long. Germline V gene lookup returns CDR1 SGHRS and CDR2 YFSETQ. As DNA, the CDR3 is TGCGCCAGCAGCTTGGAGACGGCGACCTACGAGCAGTACTTC. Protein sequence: CASSLETATYEQYF.

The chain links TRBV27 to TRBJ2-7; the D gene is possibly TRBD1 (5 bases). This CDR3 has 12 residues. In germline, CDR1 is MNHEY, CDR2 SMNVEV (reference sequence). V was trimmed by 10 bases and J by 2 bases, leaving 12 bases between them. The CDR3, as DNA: TGTGCCACCGCTGACAGTCCCTACGAGCAGTACTTC. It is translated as CATADSPYEQYF.

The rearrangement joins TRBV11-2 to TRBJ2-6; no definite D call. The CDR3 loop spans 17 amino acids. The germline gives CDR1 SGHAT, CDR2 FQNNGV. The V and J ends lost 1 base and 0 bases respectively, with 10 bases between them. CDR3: CASSLAGGFSGANVLTF. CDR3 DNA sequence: TGTGCCAGCAGCTTAGCGGGCGGATTCTCTGGGGCCAACGTCCTGACTTTC. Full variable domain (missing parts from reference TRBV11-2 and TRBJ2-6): EAGVAQSPRYKIIEKRQSVAFWCNPISGHATLYWYQQILGQGPKLLIQFQNNGVVDDSQLPKDRFSAERLKGVDSTLKIQPAKLEDSAVYLCASSLAGGFSGANVLTFGAGSRLTVL.

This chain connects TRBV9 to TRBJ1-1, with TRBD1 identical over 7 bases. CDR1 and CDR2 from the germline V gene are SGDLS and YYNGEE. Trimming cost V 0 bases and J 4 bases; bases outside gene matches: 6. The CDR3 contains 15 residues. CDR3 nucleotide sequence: TGTGCCAGCAGCGTAGTTATAGGGGGCGGCACTGAAGCTTTCTTT. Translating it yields CASSVVIGGGTEAFF.

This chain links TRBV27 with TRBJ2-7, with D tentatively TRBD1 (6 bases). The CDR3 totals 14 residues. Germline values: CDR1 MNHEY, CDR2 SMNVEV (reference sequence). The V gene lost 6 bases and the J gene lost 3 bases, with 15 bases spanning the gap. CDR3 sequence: CASSPTGLGYEQYF. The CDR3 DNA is TGTGCCAGCAGCCCCACAGGGTTGGGCTACGAGCAGTACTTC.

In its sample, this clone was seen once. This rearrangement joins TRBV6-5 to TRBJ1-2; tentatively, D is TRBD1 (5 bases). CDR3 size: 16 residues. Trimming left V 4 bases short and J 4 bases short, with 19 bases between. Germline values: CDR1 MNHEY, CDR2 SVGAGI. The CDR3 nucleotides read TGTGCCAGCAGTTTTGGTCTGGGGGGTCGGGGCTATGGCTACACCTTC. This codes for CASSFGLGGRGYGYTF.

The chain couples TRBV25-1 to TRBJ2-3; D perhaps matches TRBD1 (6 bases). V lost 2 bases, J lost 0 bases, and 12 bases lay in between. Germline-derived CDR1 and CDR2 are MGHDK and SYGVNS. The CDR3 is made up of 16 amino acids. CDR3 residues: CASSEGDIASTDTQYF. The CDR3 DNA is TGTGCCAGCAGTGAAGGGGACATAGCTAGCACAGATACGCAGTATTTT.

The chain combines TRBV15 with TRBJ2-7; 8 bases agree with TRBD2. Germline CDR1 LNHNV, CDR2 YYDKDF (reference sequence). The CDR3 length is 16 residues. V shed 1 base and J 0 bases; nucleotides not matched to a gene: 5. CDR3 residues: CATSRVRGGYSYEQYF. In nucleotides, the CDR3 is TGTGCCACCAGCAGAGTTCGGGGGGGTTACTCCTACGAGCAGTACTTC.

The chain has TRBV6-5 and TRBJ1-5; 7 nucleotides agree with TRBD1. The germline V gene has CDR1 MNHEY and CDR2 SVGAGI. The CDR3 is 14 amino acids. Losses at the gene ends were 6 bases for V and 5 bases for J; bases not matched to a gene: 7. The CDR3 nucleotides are TGTGCCAGCAGCGGAGGGGGCGAGGATCAGCCCCAGCATTTT. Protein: CASSGGGEDQPQHF.

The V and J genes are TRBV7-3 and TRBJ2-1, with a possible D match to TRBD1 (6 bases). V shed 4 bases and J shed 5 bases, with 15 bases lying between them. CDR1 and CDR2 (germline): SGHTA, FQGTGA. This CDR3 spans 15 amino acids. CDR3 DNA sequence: TGTGCCAGCAGCTCCGCCTACAGGGAGAACAATGAGCAGTTCTTC. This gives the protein CASSSAYRENNEQFF.

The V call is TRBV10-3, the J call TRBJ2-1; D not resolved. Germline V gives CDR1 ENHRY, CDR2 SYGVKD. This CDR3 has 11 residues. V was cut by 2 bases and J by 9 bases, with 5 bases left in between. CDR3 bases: TGTGCCATCAGTGAGAGCTTTGAGCAGTTCTTC. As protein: CAISESFEQFF.

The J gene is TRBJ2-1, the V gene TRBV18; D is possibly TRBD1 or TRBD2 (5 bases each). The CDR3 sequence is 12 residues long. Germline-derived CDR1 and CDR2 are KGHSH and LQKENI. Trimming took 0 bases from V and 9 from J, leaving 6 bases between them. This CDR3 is CASSPPRGEQFF. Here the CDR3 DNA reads TGTGCCAGCTCACCACCGAGGGGTGAGCAGTTCTTC.

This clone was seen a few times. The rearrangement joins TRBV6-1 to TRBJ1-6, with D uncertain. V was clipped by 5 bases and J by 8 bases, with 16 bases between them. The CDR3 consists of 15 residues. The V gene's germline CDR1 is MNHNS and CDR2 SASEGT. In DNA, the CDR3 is TGTGCCAGCAGTACACACTGGGTCGGGGATTCACCCCTCCACTTT. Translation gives CASSTHWVGDSPLHF.

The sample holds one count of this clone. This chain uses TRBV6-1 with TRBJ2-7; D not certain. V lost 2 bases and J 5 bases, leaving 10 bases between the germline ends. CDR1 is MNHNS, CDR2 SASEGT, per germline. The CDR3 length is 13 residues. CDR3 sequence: CASSEPGPHEQYF. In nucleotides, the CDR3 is TGTGCCAGCAGTGAACCCGGGCCCCACGAGCAGTACTTC.

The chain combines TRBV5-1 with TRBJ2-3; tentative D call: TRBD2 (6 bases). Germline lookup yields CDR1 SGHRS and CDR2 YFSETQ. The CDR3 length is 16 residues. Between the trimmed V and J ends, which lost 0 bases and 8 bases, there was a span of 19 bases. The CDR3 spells CASSLGDFAMHTTQYF. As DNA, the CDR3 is TGCGCCAGCAGCTTGGGGGACTTCGCAATGCACACTACGCAGTATTTT.

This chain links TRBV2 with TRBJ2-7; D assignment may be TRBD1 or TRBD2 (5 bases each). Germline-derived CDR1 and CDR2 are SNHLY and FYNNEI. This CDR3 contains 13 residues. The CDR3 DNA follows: TGTGCTTCCCTGGGGACGGGAAGCTACGAGCAGTACTTC. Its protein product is CASLGTGSYEQYF.

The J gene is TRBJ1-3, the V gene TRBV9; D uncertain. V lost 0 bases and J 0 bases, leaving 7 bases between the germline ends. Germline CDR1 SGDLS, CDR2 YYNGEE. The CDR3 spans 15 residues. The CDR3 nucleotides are TGTGCCAGCAGCGTAGAACTGATCTCTGGAAACACCATATATTTT. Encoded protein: CASSVELISGNTIYF.

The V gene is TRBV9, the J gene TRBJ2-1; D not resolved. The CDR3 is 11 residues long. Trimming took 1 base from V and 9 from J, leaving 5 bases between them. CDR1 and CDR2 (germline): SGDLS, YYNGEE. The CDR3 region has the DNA TGTGCCAGCAGCGTAATGGGTGAGCAGTTCTTC. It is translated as CASSVMGEQFF.

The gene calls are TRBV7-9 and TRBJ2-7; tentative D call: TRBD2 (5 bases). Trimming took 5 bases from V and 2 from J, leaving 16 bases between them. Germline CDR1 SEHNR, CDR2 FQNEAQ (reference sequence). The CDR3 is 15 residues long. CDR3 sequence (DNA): TGTGCCAGCAGCCCGTACGGGGATGGTCCCTACGAGCAGTACTTC. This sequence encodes CASSPYGDGPYEQYF.

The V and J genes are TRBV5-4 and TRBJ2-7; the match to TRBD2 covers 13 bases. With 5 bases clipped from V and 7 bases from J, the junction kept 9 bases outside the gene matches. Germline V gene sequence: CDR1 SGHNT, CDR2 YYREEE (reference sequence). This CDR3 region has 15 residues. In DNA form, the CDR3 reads TGTGCCAGCAGTCCGGCCGGGACTAGCGGGACAGAGCAGTACTTC. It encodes CASSPAGTSGTEQYF.

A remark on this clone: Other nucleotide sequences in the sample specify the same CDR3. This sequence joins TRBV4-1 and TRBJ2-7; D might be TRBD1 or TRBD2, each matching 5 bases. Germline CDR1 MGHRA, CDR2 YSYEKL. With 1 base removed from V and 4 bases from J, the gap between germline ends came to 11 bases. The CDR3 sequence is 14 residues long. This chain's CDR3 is CASSQGDGSYEQYF. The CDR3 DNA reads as TGCGCCAGCAGCCAAGGGGACGGCTCGTACGAGCAGTACTTC.

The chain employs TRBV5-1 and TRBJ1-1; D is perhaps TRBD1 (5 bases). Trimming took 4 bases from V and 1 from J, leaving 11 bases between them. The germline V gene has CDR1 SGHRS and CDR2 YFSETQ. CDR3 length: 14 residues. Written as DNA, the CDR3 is TGCGCCAGCAGCCCAGGGTTCAAGAACACTGAAGCTTTCTTT. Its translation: CASSPGFKNTEAFF.

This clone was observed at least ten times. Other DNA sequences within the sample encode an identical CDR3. CDR3 sequence (DNA): TGTGCCAGCAGTTTTGCGGGAGGGGGGACAGATACGCAGTATTTT. Translated: CASSFAGGGTDTQYF. J is TRBJ2-3 and V is TRBV27; 9 bases agree with TRBD2. CDR3 length equals 15 residues. Germline V gene data show CDR1 as MNHEY and CDR2 as SMNVEV (reference sequence). Unmatched junction bases numbered 4, after V lost 3 bases and J lost 3 bases.

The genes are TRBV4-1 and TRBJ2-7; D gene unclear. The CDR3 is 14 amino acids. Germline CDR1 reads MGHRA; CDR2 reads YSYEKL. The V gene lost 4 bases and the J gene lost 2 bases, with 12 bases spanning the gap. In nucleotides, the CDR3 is TGCGCCAGCAGCCCTACGGACCGAACCTACGAGCAGTACTTC. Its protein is CASSPTDRTYEQYF.

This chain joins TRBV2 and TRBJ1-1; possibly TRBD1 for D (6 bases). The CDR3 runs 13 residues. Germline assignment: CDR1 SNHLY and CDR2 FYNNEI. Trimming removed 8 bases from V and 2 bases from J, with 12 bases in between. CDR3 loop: CASWGRVNTEAFF. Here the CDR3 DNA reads TGTGCCAGCTGGGGGCGGGTAAACACTGAAGCTTTCTTT. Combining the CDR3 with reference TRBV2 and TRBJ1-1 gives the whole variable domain EPEVTQTPSHQVTQMGQEVILRCVPISNHLYFYWYRQILGQKVEFLVSFYNNEISEKSEIFDDQFSVERPDGSNFTLKIRSTKLEDSAMYFCASWGRVNTEAFFGQGTRLTVV.